The 27 T cell receptor beta chains reported below all come from one sample, sequenced in a study of blood T cell repertoires in COVID-19. The protocol was immunoSEQ multiplex PCR, while the TCRdb copy is restricted to in-frame clones and leaves out a portion. This repertoire shows approximately 240,000 clones, almost 85% found once; its top ten account for under 5%. Material for sequencing was peripheral blood. The receptors were gathered from a man in his forties or fifties with acute or convalescent COVID-19.

The chain links TRBV13 to TRBJ2-7; the match to TRBD1 covers 7 bases. Trimming cost V 7 bases and J 2 bases; bases outside gene matches: 8. CDR1 is PRHDT and CDR2 is FYEKMQ in the germline V gene (reference sequence). This CDR3 is built from 14 residues. As DNA, the CDR3 is TGTGCCAGCACCAGGACAGGATCCACCTACGAGCAGTACTTC. Its protein is CASTRTGSTYEQYF.

The J gene is TRBJ2-7, the V gene TRBV2; D is perhaps TRBD1 (6 bases). Trimming stripped 2 bases from V and 1 base from J, with 9 bases between. This CDR3 is 14 amino acids long. Per the germline V gene, CDR1 is SNHLY and CDR2 is FYNNEI. The DNA of the CDR3 is TGTGCCAGCAGTGAATGGCAGGGGTCCTACGAGCAGTACTTC. It codes for CASSEWQGSYEQYF.

DNA of the CDR3: TGTGCCAGCAGTCGGGGAAATAGCAATCAGCCCCAGCATTTT. It yields the protein CASSRGNSNQPQHF. The rearrangement uses TRBV13 and TRBJ1-5; D uncertain. The germline V and J ends were trimmed by 6 bases and 0 bases, with 9 bases remaining between them. The CDR3 totals 14 residues. The germline V gene has CDR1 PRHDT and CDR2 FYEKMQ (reference sequence).

The sample holds a few counts of this clone. The V gene is TRBV11-2, the J gene TRBJ2-7; D is uncertain. The CDR3 extends over 14 amino acids. Germline loops: CDR1 SGHAT, CDR2 FQNNGV. The ends were cut back, 1 base at V and 0 bases at J, with 7 bases in the middle. The CDR3: CASSLGYSSYEQYF. The CDR3 DNA reads TGTGCCAGCAGCTTAGGATACAGCTCCTACGAGCAGTACTTC.

The chain recombines TRBV6-5 with TRBJ2-7; D unresolved. CDR1 is MNHEY and CDR2 is SVGAGI in the germline V gene. V was cut by 2 bases and J by 2 bases, with 16 bases left in between. CDR3 size: 16 residues. The CDR3 DNA follows: TGTGCCAGCAGTTACGCCGGAAATTGGCAGGCCTACGAGCAGTACTTC. It translates to CASSYAGNWQAYEQYF.

V is TRBV6-5 and J is TRBJ2-7; 11 nucleotides agree with TRBD2. Germline values: CDR1 MNHEY, CDR2 SVGAGI. The CDR3 loop spans 14 amino acids. V lost 10 bases, J lost 6 bases, and 11 bases stayed unmatched. CDR3 sequence (DNA): TGTGCCATCGGGATAGGACTAGCGGGCGCCGAGCAGTACTTC. It codes for CAIGIGLAGAEQYF.

The chain combines TRBV24-1 with TRBJ2-1; 11 positions agree with TRBD1. Germline assignment: CDR1 KGHDR and CDR2 SFDVKD. J gave up 10 bases and V 10 bases, and 8 bases lay outside the gene matches. The CDR3 runs 13 residues. This CDR3 is CATVPGQGGEQFF. As DNA, the CDR3 is TGTGCCACGGTTCCGGGACAGGGGGGCGAGCAGTTCTTC.

This clone was observed a single time. J is TRBJ2-3 and V is TRBV28, with TRBD2 identical over 9 bases. The V gene end was trimmed by 1 base and the J gene end by 3 bases; junction bases not matched to a gene: 5. Germline CDR1 MDHEN, CDR2 SYDVKM. This CDR3 is 16 amino acids long. The DNA of the CDR3 is TGTGCCAGCAGTTTATTTGGCGGGAGGGCGACAGATACGCAGTATTTT. Its protein product is CASSLFGGRATDTQYF.

This clone has more than one count but fewer than ten. Distinct nucleotide sequences in the sample also encode this CDR3. The V and J genes are TRBV27 and TRBJ1-5; TRBD1 matches at 8 bases. The trim removed 6 bases at V and 0 bases at J, leaving 1 base unmatched. Per the germline V gene, CDR1 is MNHEY and CDR2 is SMNVEV (reference sequence). The CDR3 consists of 14 residues. The CDR3 reads CASRTGVSNQPQHF. Here the CDR3 DNA reads TGTGCCAGCAGGACAGGGGTTAGCAATCAGCCCCAGCATTTT.

The chain couples TRBV10-1 to TRBJ1-1; 7 nucleotides agree with TRBD1. The CDR3 runs to 13 residues. The V segment lost 6 bases and the J segment 3 bases; nucleotides outside the gene matches: 4. Germline CDR1 is WNHNN and CDR2 is SYGVQD (reference sequence). The CDR3 coding sequence is TGCGCCAGCAGACAACAGGGGCACACTGAAGCTTTCTTT. Amino acid sequence: CASRQQGHTEAFF.

The genes are TRBV9 and TRBJ2-7; unclear D gene. V lost 7 bases and J lost 3, with 17 bases in between. This CDR3 contains 14 residues. Germline V gene data show CDR1 as SGDLS and CDR2 as YYNGEE. Written as DNA, the CDR3 is TGTGCCAGCGGAGCCCACTCAACAAACTACGAGCAGTACTTC. It translates to CASGAHSTNYEQYF.

The chain couples TRBV9 to TRBJ1-1; perhaps TRBD1 as D (6 bases). V was clipped by 0 bases and J by 6 bases, with 15 bases between them. The CDR3 has 15 residues. The germline gives CDR1 SGDLS, CDR2 YYNGEE. The CDR3 sequence is CASSVDQGQWAEAFF. The CDR3 coding sequence is TGTGCCAGCAGCGTAGACCAAGGACAGTGGGCTGAAGCTTTCTTT.

A few counts support this clone. The chain has TRBV10-1 and TRBJ2-3; a weak D match, TRBD2 (5 bases). V lost 2 bases and J 4 bases, leaving 10 bases between the germline ends. Germline V gives CDR1 WNHNN, CDR2 SYGVQD (reference sequence). This CDR3 is built from 14 residues. The CDR3 sequence is CASSETEEADTQYF. CDR3 coding DNA: TGCGCCAGCAGTGAGACGGAGGAAGCAGATACGCAGTATTTT.

The chain joins TRBV30 to TRBJ2-7, with a possible D match to TRBD1 (6 bases). The V gene's germline CDR1 is GTSNPN and CDR2 SVGIG (reference sequence). The germline V and J ends were trimmed by 3 bases and 3 bases, with 12 bases remaining between them. This CDR3 comprises 13 residues. The CDR3 is CAWRKQGYYEQYF. Written as DNA, the CDR3 is TGTGCCTGGAGGAAACAGGGCTACTACGAGCAGTACTTC.

This clone was counted a few times. The chain couples TRBV5-6 to TRBJ1-1; D might be TRBD1 (5 bases). CDR1 and CDR2 (germline): SGHDT, YYEEEE. V was shortened by 4 bases and J by 0 bases, with 13 bases between the two germline ends. The CDR3 loop spans 15 amino acids. This CDR3 reads CASSRQGGLNTEAFF. The CDR3 region has the DNA TGTGCCAGCAGCAGGCAGGGAGGCTTGAACACTGAAGCTTTCTTT.

The V call is TRBV6-5, the J call TRBJ2-1; 10 nucleotides match TRBD1. Germline V gene sequence: CDR1 MNHEY, CDR2 SVGAGI. The CDR3 spans 16 residues. V was clipped by 0 bases and J by 8 bases; unmatched bases: 7. The CDR3 sequence: CASSYSRGDRGYEQFF. For the CDR3, the DNA is TGTGCCAGCAGTTACTCCCGAGGGGACAGGGGTTATGAGCAGTTCTTC.

The rearrangement links TRBV5-4 to TRBJ1-1; D unclear. CDR1 is SGHNT and CDR2 is YYREEE in the germline V gene (reference sequence). V shed 6 bases and J shed 0 bases, with 9 bases lying between them. The CDR3 has 13 residues. CDR3 nucleotide sequence: TGTGCCAGCACTCTGACACTGAACACTGAAGCTTTCTTT. Translation: CASTLTLNTEAFF.

This clone was counted a few times. This sequence joins TRBV4-1 and TRBJ1-4; D gene unclear. The length of the CDR3 is 15 residues. Trimming pared 3 bases from V and 1 base from J, leaving 9 bases between. Germline assignment: CDR1 MGHRA and CDR2 YSYEKL. DNA for the CDR3: TGCGCCAGCAGCCACGAACAGCTAACTAATGAAAAACTGTTTTTT. It specifies CASSHEQLTNEKLFF.

The chain combines TRBV5-1 with TRBJ1-4; 9 positions agree with TRBD1. This CDR3 contains 14 residues. Trimming removed 4 bases from V and 7 bases from J; junction bases left unmatched: 5. Germline V gives CDR1 SGHRS, CDR2 YFSETQ. The CDR3 region has the DNA TGCGCCAGCAGCCCCGGACAGGGGAGTGAAAAACTGTTTTTT. Its translation is CASSPGQGSEKLFF.

The chain combines TRBV28 with TRBJ1-4, with D perhaps matching TRBD1 (5 bases). V lost 6 bases, J lost 10 bases, and 21 bases lay in between. Germline CDR1 MDHEN, CDR2 SYDVKM. The CDR3 is 15 amino acids. The CDR3 DNA sequence: TGTGCCAGCAGCTCCAGCCCCCAGGCGGGGGTAAAACTGTTTTTT. Encoded protein: CASSSSPQAGVKLFF.

The chain joins TRBV11-2 to TRBJ2-2; 9 bases are a match to TRBD2. In germline, CDR1 is SGHAT, CDR2 FQNNGV. V dropped 1 base and J dropped 6; count of bases not matched to a gene: 6. This CDR3 is 16 amino acids long. CDR3 loop: CASSLVGLASAGELFF. In nucleotides, the CDR3 is TGTGCCAGCAGCTTAGTGGGACTAGCTTCCGCCGGGGAGCTGTTTTTT.

The J gene is TRBJ2-3, the V gene TRBV5-4; possibly TRBD2 for D (5 bases). Trimming cost V 6 bases and J 0 bases, with 14 bases left between them. The CDR3 is made up of 15 amino acids. CDR1 is SGHNT, CDR2 YYREEE, per germline (reference sequence). In nucleotides, the CDR3 is TGTGCCAGCAATTCCGCGGGCGCTAGCACAGATACGCAGTATTTT. Its translation: CASNSAGASTDTQYF.

The chain combines TRBV6-5 with TRBJ2-7; 10 nucleotides agree with TRBD1. With V trimmed by 5 bases and J by 5 bases, 6 bases remained unmatched. Germline V gene sequence: CDR1 MNHEY, CDR2 SVGAGI. The CDR3 contains 14 residues. CDR3 region: CASSSRDRGHEQYF. The CDR3 DNA follows: TGTGCCAGCAGTAGCCGGGACAGGGGTCACGAGCAGTACTTC.

The gene calls are TRBV5-4 and TRBJ1-2; weak D call: TRBD1 (5 bases). This CDR3 has 15 amino acids. Trimming took off 2 bases at V and 6 bases at J, with 17 bases between the two ends. Per germline, CDR1 SGHNT and CDR2 YYREEE (reference sequence). CDR3 sequence reads: CASSFPGAGGHGYTF. The CDR3 bases are TGTGCCAGCAGCTTTCCCGGGGCGGGAGGGCATGGCTACACCTTC.

The count of this clone is one. The CDR3 loop is CATSVFGTGGVETQYF. The CDR3 bases are TGTGCCACCAGTGTATTCGGGACAGGGGGAGTTGAGACCCAGTACTTC. The chain joins TRBV24-1 to TRBJ2-5; TRBD1 aligns across 11 bases. The CDR3 covers 16 residues. The V gene's germline CDR1 is KGHDR and CDR2 SFDVKD. With 5 bases clipped from V and 5 bases from J, the junction kept 9 bases outside the gene matches.

V is TRBV10-3 and J is TRBJ1-1, with D possibly being TRBD1 (5 bases). Germline V gene sequence: CDR1 ENHRY, CDR2 SYGVKD. This CDR3 is built from 14 residues. Trimming took 10 bases from V and 0 from J, leaving 15 bases between them. CDR3 sequence reads: CASTPTELNTEAFF. The CDR3 DNA is TGTGCCAGTACTCCGACAGAGTTGAACACTGAAGCTTTCTTT.

The V and J genes are TRBV11-3 and TRBJ2-7, with 12 bases lining up with TRBD1. Germline values: CDR1 SGHNT, CDR2 YENEEA. This CDR3 is built from 13 residues. J lost 7 bases, V lost 10 bases, and 8 bases had no gene match. Written as DNA, the CDR3 is TGTGCCACCACGGGACAGGGGGCGGTGGAGCAGTACTTC. It encodes CATTGQGAVEQYF.